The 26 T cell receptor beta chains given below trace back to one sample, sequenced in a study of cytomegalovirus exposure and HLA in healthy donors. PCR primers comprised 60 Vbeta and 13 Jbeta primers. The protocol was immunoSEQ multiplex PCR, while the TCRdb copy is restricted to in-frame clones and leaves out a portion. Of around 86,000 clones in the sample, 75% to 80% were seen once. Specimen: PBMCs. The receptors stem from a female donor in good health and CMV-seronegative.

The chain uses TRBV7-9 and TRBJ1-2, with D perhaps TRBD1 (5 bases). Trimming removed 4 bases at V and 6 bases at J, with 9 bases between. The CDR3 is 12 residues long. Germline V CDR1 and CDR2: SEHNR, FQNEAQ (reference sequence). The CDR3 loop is CASSSQGDGYTF. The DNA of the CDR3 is TGTGCCAGCAGCTCCCAGGGTGATGGCTACACCTTC.

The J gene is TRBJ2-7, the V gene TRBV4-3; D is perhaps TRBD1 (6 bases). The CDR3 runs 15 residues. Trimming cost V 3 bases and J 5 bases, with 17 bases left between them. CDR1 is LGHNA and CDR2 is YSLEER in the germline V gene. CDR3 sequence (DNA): TGCGCCAGCAGCCAGACCGCCTGGGGGCAAAACGAGCAGTACTTC. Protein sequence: CASSQTAWGQNEQYF.

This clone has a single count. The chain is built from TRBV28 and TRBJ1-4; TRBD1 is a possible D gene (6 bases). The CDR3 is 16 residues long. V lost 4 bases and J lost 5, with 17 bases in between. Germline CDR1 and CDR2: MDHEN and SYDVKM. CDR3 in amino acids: CASSSPHDQGNEKLFF. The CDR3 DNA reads TGTGCCAGCAGTTCCCCCCACGATCAGGGGAATGAAAAACTGTTTTTT.

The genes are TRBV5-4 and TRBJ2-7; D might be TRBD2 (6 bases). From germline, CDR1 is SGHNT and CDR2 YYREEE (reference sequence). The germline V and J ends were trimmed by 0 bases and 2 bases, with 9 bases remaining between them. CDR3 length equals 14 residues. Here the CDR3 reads CASSLVSGAYEQYF. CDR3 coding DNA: TGTGCCAGCAGCTTGGTTAGCGGTGCCTACGAGCAGTACTTC.

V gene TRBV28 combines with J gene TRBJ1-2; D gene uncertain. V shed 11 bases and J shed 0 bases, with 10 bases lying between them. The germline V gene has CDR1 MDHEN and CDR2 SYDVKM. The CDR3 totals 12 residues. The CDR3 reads CAGTGTNYGYTF. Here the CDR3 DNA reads TGTGCCGGAACCGGGACTAACTATGGCTACACCTTC.

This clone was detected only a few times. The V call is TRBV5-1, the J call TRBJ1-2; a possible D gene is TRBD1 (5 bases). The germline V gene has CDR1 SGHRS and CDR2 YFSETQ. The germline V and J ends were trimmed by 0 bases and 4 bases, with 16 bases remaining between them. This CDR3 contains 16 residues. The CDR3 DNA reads TGCGCCAGCAGCTTGGCCGGGGCTTCGGGGGGCTATGGCTACACCTTC. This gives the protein CASSLAGASGGYGYTF.

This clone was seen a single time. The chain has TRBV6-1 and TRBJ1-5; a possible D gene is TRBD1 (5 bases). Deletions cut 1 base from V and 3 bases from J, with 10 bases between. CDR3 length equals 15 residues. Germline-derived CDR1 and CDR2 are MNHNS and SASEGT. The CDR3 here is CASSEVGGVNQPQHF. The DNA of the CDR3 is TGTGCCAGCAGTGAAGTGGGAGGGGTCAATCAGCCCCAGCATTTT.

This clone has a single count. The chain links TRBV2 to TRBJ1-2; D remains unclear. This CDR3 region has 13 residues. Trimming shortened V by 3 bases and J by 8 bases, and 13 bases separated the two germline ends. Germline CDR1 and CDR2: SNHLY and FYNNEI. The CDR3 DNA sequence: TGTGCCAGCAGTGAGAGCGGGAGAGGAGGCTACACCTTC. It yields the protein CASSESGRGGYTF.

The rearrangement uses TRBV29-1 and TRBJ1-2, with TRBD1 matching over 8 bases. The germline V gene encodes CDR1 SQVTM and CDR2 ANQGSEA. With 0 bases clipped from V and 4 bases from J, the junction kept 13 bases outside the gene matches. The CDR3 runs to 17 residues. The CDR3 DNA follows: TGCAGCGTTGAAGATCTTCCCCAGGGGGCGAGGGTCTATGGCTACACCTTC. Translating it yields CSVEDLPQGARVYGYTF.

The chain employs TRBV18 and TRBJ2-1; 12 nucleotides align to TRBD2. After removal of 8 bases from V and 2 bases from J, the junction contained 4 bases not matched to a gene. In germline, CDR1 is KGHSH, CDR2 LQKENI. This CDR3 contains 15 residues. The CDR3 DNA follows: TGTGCCAGCACTTCTAGCGGGGGGGCCTACAATGAGCAGTTCTTC. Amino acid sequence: CASTSSGGAYNEQFF. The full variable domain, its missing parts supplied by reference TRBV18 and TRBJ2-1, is NAGVMQNPRHLVRRRGQEARLRCSPMKGHSHVYWYRQLPEEGLKFMVYLQKENIIDESGMPKERFSAEFPKEGPSILRIQQVVRGDSAAYFCASTSSGGAYNEQFFGPGTRLTVL.

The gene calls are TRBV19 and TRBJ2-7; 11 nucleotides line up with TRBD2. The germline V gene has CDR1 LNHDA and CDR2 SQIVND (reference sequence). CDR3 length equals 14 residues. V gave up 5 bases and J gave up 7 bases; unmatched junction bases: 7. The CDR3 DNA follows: TGTGCCAGTAGTGAACTAGCGGGAGAAGAGGAGCAGTACTTC. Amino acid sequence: CASSELAGEEEQYF.

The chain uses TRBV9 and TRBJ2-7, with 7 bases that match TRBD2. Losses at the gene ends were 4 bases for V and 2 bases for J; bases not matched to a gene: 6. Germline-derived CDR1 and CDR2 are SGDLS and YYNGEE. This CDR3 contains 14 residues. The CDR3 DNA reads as TGTGCCAGCAGCCCGACGACTAGCACCTACGAGCAGTACTTC. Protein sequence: CASSPTTSTYEQYF.

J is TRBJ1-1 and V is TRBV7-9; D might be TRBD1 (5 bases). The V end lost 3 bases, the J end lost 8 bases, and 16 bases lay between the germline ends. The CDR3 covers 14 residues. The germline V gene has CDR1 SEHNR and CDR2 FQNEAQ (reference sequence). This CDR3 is CASSFGRDYQEAFF. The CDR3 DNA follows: TGTGCCAGCAGCTTCGGGAGGGACTACCAAGAAGCTTTCTTT.

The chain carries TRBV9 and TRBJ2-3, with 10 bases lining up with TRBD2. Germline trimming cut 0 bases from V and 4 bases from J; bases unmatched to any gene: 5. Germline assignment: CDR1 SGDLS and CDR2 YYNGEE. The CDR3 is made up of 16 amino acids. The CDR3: CASSVEGLALADTQYF. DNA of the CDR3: TGTGCCAGCAGCGTAGAGGGACTAGCGTTGGCAGATACGCAGTATTTT.

CDR3 DNA sequence: TGCGCCAGCAGCTCCGGGACAGGGGTATACGAGCAGTACTTC. Protein: CASSSGTGVYEQYF. This chain uses TRBV5-1 with TRBJ2-7; 10 bases match TRBD1. Looked up from germline, CDR1 is SGHRS and CDR2 is YFSETQ. The CDR3 spans 14 residues. With 3 bases clipped from V and 4 bases from J, the junction kept 4 bases outside the gene matches.

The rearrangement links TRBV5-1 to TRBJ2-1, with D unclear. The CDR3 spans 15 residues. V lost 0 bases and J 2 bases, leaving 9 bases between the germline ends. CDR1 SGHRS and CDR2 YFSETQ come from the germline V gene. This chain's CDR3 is CASSLGDSAYNEQFF. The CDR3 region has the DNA TGCGCCAGCAGCTTGGGAGATTCCGCCTACAATGAGCAGTTCTTC.

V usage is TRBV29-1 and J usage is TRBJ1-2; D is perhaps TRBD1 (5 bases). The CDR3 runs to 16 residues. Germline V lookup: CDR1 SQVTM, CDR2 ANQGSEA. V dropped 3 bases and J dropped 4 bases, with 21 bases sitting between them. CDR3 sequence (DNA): TGCAGCGTTGAGGGCGGGGAGGATTCAAGGGGCTATGGCTACACCTTC. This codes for CSVEGGEDSRGYGYTF.

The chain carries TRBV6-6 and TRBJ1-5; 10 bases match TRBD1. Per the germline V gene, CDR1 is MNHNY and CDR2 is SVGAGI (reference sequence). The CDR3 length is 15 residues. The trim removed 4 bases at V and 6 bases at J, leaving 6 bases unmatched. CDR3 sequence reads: CASSFRTGGSQPQHF. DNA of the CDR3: TGTGCCAGCAGTTTCCGGACAGGGGGAAGTCAGCCCCAGCATTTT.

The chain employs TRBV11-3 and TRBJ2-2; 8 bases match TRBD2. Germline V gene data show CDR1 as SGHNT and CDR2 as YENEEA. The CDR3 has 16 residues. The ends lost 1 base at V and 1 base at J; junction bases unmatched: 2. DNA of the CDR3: TGTGCCAGCAGCTTAGGACTAGCGTGGAACACCGGGGAGCTGTTTTTT. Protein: CASSLGLAWNTGELFF.

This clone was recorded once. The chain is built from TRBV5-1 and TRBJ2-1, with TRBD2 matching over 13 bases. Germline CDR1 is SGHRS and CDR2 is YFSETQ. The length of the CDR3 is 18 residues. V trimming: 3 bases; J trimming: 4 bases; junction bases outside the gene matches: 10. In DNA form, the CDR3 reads TGCGCCAGCAGCTCAAGGACTAGCGGGAGAGGGGAATACAATGAGCAGTTCTTC. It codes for CASSSRTSGRGEYNEQFF.

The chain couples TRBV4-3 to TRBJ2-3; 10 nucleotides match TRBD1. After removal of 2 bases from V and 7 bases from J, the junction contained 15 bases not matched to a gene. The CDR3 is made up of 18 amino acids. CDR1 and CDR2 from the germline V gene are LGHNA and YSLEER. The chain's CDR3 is CASSQNPGQGVTRNTQYF. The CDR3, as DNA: TGCGCCAGCAGCCAAAACCCCGGACAGGGGGTTACACGGAATACGCAGTATTTT.

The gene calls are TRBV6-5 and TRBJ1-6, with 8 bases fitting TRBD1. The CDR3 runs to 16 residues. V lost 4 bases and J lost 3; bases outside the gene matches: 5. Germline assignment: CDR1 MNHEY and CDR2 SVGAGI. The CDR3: CASSSTGALYNSPLHF. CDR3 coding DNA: TGTGCCAGCAGTTCGACAGGGGCCCTCTATAATTCACCCCTCCACTTT.

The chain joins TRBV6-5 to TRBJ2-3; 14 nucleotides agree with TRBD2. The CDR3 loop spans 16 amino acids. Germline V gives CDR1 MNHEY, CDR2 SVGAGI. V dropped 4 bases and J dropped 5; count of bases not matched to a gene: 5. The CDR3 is CASSSGLAGGVDTQYF. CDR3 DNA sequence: TGTGCCAGCAGTTCCGGACTAGCGGGAGGTGTAGATACGCAGTATTTT.

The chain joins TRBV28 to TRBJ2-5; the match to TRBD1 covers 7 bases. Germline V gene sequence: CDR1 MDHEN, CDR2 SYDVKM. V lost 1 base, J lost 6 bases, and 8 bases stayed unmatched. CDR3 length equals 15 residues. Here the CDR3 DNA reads TGTGCCAGCAGTTTATCCCAGACAGGGCGAAAGACCCAGTACTTC. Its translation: CASSLSQTGRKTQYF.

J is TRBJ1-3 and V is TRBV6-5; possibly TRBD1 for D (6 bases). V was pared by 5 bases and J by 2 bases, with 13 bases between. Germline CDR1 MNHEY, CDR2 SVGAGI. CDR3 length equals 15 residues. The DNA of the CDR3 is TGTGCCAGCAGTCGACGGGCAGGGGCTGGAAACACCATATATTTT. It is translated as CASSRRAGAGNTIYF.

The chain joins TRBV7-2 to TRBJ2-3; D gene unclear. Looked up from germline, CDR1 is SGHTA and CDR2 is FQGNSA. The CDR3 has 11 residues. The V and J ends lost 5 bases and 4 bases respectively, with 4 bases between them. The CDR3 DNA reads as TGTGCCAGCAGCGGAGCAGATACGCAGTATTTT. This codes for CASSGADTQYF.